These T cell receptor beta chains were read from a single sample in a study of shared clonotypes between healthy human individuals. TCRdb's copy holds only in-frame clones and misses some; the assay was immunoSEQ multiplex PCR. This sample yields some 1.1 million clones, of which around 77% are seen a single time; over 0.8% belongs to the top ten. The sample comprised memory CD4+ T cells from PBMCs. The receptors derive from a man aged 18 to 35 in good health. Some clones in this sample may be carry-over from other donors' samples. The conserved cysteine and the conserved F or W are not part of the CDR3 here.

>TRBV6-6|TRBJ2-7
ASRSYRRDTTHEQY
>TRBV2|TRBJ2-1
ASRLWGNEQF
>TRBV4-2|TRBJ2-1
ASSQDTGGSSYNEQF
>TRBV6-1|TRBJ2-1
ASSERTEIHEQF
>TRBV7-3|TRBJ2-3
ASSYRGGSGAPSTDTQY
>TRBV20-1|TRBJ2-3
SARERDTQY
>TRBV4-1|TRBJ1-5
ASSQVYPDLGSQPQH
>TRBV9|TRBJ2-5
ASSVGTRRGGQETQY
>TRBV9|TRBJ2-2
ASSVGLLSNTGELF
>TRBV9|TRBJ2-1
ASSPGLAGLNEQF
>TRBV7-8|TRBJ2-3
ASSFSTRQGAGGTQY
>TRBV6-5|TRBJ2-1
ASRLGTNLYNEQF
>TRBV4-2|TRBJ1-4
ASTRGGANEKLF
>TRBV14|TRBJ2-7
ASSQGIGQRGPYEQY
>TRBV5-4|TRBJ1-1
ASSRAGRQNTEAF
>TRBV19|TRBJ2-7
ATTGLAGTYEQY
>TRBV29-1|TRBJ2-7
SVEGYGGGVYEQY
>TRBV11-3|TRBJ2-3
ASSLDDGDTQY
>TRBV27|TRBJ1-4
ASSSLRGSNEKLF
>TRBV7-2|TRBJ1-2
ASSLAGREYRGYT
>TRBV2|TRBJ2-7
ASSVGDDPVGEQY
>TRBV4-1|TRBJ2-3
ASSQGVAGGPGYADTQY
>TRBV5-1|TRBJ2-1
ASSSHPPGHQVFSNEQF